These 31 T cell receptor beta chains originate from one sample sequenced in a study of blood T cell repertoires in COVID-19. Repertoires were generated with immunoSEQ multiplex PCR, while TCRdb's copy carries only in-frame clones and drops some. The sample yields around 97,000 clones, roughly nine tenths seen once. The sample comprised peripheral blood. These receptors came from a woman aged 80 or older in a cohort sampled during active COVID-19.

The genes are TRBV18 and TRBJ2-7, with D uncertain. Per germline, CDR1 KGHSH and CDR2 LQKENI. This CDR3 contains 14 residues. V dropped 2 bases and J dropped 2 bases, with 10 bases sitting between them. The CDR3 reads CASSPSGSTYEQYF. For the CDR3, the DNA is TGTGCCAGCTCACCATCCGGTTCCACCTACGAGCAGTACTTC.

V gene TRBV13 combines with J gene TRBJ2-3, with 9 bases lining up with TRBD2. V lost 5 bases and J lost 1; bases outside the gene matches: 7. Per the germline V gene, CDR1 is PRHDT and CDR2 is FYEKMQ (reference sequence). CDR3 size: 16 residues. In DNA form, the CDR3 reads TGTGCCAGCAGCCTCCTAGCGGGGTCTCGCACAGATACGCAGTATTTT. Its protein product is CASSLLAGSRTDTQYF.

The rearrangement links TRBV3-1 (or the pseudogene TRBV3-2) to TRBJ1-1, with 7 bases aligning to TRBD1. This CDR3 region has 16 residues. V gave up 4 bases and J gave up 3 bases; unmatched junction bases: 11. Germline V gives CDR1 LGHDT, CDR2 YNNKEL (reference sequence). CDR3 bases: TGTGCCAGCAGCCCAGGTCGCAACAGGGGTGACACTGAAGCTTTCTTT. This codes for CASSPGRNRGDTEAFF.

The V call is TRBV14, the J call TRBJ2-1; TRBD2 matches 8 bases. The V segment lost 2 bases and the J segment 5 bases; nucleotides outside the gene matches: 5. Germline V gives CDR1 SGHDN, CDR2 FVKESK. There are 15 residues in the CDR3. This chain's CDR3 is CASSQLGRADNEQFF. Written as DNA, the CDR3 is TGTGCCAGCAGCCAACTCGGGAGGGCCGACAATGAGCAGTTCTTC.

The CDR3 reads CSVVEGTQYF. In DNA, the CDR3 is TGCAGCGTTGTGGAGGGTACGCAGTATTTT. The rearrangement links TRBV29-1 to TRBJ2-3; D is possibly TRBD2 (6 bases). Germline CDR1 and CDR2: SQVTM and ANQGSEA. The CDR3 consists of 10 residues. V lost 4 bases, J lost 8 bases, and 7 bases lay in between.

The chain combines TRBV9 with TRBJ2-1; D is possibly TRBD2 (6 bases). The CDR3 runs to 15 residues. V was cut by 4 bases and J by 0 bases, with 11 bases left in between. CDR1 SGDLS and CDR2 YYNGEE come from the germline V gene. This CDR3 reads CASSPRGSSYNEQFF. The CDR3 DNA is TGTGCCAGCAGCCCCCGGGGGAGCTCCTACAATGAGCAGTTCTTC.

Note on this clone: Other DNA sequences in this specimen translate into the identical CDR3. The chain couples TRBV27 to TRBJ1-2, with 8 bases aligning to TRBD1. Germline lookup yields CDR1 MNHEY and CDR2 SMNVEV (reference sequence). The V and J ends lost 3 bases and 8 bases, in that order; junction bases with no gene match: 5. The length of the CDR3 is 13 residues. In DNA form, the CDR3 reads TGTGCCAGCAGTTTTCGGACAGGGCAGGGCTACACCTTC. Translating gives CASSFRTGQGYTF.

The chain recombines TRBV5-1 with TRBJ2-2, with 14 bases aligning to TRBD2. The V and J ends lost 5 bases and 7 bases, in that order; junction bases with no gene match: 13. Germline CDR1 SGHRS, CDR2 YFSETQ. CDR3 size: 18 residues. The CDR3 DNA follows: TGCGCCAGCAGTTTTTCCTACGGGACTAGCGGGAGTTTCGGGGAGCTGTTTTTT. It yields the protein CASSFSYGTSGSFGELFF.

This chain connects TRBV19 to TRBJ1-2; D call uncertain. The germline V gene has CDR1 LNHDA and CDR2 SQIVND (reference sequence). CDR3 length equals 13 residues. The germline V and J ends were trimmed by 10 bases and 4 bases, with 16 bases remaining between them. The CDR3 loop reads CATLLTGGYGYTF. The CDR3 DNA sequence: TGTGCCACCCTACTGACGGGTGGCTATGGCTACACCTTC.

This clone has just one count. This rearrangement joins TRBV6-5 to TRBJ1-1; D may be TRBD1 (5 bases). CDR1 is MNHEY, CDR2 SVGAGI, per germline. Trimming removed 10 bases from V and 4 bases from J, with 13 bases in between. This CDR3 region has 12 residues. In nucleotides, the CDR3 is TGTGCCACTCAGACAGAACTCACTGAAGCTTTCTTT. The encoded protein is CATQTELTEAFF.

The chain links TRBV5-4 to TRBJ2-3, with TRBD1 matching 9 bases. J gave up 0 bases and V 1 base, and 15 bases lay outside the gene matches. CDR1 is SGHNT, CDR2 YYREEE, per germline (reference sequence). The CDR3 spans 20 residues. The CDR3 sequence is CASSLSGGFGTGLSTDTQYF. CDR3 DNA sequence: TGTGCCAGCAGCTTGTCTGGCGGGTTTGGGACAGGGCTTAGCACAGATACGCAGTATTTT.

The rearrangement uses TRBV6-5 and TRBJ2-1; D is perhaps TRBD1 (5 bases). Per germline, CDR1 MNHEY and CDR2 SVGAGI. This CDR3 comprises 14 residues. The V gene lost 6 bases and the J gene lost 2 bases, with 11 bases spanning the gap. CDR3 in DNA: TGTGCCAGCAGGGAGACAGATACCTACAATGAGCAGTTCTTC. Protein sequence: CASRETDTYNEQFF.

The CDR3 region has the DNA TGTGCCACCAGCAGAGGCGGAGGGAGTGATACCTACGAGCAGTACTTC. Translated, it gives CATSRGGGSDTYEQYF. The chain couples TRBV15 to TRBJ2-7; possible D gene TRBD2, 6 bases. V was pared by 1 base and J by 2 bases, with 15 bases between. The germline V gene has CDR1 LNHNV and CDR2 YYDKDF (reference sequence). This CDR3 is built from 16 residues.

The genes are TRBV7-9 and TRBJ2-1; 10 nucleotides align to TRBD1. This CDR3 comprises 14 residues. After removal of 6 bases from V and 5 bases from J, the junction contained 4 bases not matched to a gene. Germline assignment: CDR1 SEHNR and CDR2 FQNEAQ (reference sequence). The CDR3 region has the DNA TGTGCCAGCAGTCACGGGACAGGGGACAATGAGCAGTTCTTC. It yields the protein CASSHGTGDNEQFF. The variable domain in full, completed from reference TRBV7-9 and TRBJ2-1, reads DTGVSQNPRHKITKRGQNVTFRCDPISEHNRLYWYRQTLGQGPEFLTYFQNEAQLEKSRLLSDRFSAERPKGSFSTLEIQRTEQGDSAMYLCASSHGTGDNEQFFGPGTRLTVL.

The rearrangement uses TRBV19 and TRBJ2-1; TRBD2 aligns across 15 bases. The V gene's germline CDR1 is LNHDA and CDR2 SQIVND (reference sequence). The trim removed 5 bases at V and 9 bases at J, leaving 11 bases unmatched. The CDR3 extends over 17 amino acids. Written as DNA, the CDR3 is TGTGCCAGTAGTGCGACCCGGACTAGCGGGGGGGCCGGTGAGCAGTTCTTC. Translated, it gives CASSATRTSGGAGEQFF.

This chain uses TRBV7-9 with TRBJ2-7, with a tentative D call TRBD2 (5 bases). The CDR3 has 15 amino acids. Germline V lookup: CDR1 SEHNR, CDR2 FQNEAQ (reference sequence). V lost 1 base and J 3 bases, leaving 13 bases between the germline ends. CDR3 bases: TGTGCCAGCAGCTTAGAGAGGGCCGCCGTCTACGAGCAGTACTTC. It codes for CASSLERAAVYEQYF.

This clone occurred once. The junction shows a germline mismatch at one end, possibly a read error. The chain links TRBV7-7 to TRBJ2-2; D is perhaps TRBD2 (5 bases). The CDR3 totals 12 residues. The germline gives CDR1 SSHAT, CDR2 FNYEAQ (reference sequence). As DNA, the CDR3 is TGTGCTAGCAGCTCCGGAGGCGGGGAGCTGTTTTTT. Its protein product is CASSSGGGELFF.

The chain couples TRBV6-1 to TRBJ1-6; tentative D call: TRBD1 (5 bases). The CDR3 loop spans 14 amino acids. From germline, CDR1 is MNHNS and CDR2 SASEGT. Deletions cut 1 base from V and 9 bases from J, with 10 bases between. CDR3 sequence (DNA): TGTGCCAGCAGTGAAGACAGGTTTGGTTCACCCCTCCACTTT. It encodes CASSEDRFGSPLHF.

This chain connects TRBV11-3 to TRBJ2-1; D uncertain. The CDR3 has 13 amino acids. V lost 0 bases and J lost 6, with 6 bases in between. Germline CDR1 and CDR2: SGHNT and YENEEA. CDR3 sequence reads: CASSLELLNEQFF. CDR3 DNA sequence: TGTGCCAGCAGCTTAGAACTCCTCAATGAGCAGTTCTTC.

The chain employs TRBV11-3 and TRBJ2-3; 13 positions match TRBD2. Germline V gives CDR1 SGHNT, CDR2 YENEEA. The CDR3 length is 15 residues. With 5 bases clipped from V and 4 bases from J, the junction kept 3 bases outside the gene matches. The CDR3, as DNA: TGTGCCAGCAGCGGACTAGCGGGAGTGGCAGATACGCAGTATTTT. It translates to CASSGLAGVADTQYF.

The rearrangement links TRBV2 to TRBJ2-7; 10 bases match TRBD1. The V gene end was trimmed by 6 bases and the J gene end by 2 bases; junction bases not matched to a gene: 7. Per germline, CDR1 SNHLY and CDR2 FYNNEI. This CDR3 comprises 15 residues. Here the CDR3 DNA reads TGTGCCAGCAGCTTGGGACAGGGGTACCCCTACGAGCAGTACTTC. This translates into CASSLGQGYPYEQYF. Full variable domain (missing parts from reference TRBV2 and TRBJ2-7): EPEVTQTPSHQVTQMGQEVILRCVPISNHLYFYWYRQILGQKVEFLVSFYNNEISEKSEIFDDQFSVERPDGSNFTLKIRSTKLEDSAMYFCASSLGQGYPYEQYFGPGTRLTVT.

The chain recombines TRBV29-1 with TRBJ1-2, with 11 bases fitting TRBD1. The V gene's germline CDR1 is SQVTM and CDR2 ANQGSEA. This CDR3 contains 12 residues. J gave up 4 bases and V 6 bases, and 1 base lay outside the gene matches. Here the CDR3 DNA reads TGCAGCGTGGACAGGGGGCCCTATGGCTACACCTTC. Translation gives CSVDRGPYGYTF.

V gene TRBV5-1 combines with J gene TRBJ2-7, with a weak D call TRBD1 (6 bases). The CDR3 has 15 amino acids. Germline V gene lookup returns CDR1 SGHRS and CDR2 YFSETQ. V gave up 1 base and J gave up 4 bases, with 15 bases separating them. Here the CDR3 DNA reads TGCGCCAGCAGCTTGACTTCAGGGGTGACTTACGAGCAGTACTTC. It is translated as CASSLTSGVTYEQYF. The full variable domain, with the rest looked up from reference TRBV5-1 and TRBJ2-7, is KAGVTQTPRYLIKTRGQQVTLSCSPISGHRSVSWYQQTPGQGLQFLFEYFSETQRNKGNFPGRFSGRQFSNSRSEMNVSTLELGDSALYLCASSLTSGVTYEQYFGPGTRLTVT.

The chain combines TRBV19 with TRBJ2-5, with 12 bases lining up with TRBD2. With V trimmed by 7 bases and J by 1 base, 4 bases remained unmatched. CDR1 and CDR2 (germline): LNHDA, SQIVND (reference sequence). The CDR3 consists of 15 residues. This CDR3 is CASKTSGGSQETQYF. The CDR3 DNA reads TGTGCCAGTAAGACTAGCGGGGGTTCCCAAGAGACCCAGTACTTC.

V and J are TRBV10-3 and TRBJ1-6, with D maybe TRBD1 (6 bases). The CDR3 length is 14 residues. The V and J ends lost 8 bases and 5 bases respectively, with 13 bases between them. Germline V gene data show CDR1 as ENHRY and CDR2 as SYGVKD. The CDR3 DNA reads TGTGCCATCGGCATCGGGACAAATAATTCACCCCTCCACTTT. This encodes CAIGIGTNNSPLHF.

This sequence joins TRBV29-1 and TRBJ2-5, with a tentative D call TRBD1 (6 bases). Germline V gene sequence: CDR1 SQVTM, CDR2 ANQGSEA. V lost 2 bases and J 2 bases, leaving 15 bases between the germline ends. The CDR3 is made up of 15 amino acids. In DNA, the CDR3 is TGCAGCGTTGAATCCATTCAAGGGGGACAAGAGACCCAGTACTTC. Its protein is CSVESIQGGQETQYF.

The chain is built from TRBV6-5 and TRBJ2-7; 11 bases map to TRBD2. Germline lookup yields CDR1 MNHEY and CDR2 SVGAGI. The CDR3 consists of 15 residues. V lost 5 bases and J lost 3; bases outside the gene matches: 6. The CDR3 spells CASSPPGLADYEQYF. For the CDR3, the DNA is TGTGCCAGCAGTCCACCGGGACTAGCGGACTACGAGCAGTACTTC.

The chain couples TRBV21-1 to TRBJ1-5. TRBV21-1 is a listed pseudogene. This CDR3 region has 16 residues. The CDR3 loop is CASSNGLEEGGQPQHF. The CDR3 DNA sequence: TGTGCCAGCAGCAACGGGTTAGAGGAGGGCGGGCAGCCCCAGCATTTT.

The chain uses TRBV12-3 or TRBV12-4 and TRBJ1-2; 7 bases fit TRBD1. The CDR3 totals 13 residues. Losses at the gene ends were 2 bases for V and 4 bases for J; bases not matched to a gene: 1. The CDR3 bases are TGTGCCAGCAGTTTACGACAGGGCTATGGCTACACCTTC. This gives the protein CASSLRQGYGYTF.

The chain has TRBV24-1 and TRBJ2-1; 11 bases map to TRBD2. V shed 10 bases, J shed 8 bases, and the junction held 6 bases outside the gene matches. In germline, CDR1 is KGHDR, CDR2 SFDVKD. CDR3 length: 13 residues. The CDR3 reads CATSGRALDEQFF. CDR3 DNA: TGTGCCACTAGCGGGAGGGCCTTGGATGAGCAGTTCTTC.

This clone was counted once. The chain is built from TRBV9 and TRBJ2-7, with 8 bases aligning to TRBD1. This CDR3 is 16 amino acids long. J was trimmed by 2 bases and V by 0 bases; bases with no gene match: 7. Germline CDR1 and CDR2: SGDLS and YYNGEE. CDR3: CASSVAQGAPTYEQYF. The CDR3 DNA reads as TGTGCCAGCAGCGTAGCCCAGGGGGCACCTACCTACGAGCAGTACTTC.